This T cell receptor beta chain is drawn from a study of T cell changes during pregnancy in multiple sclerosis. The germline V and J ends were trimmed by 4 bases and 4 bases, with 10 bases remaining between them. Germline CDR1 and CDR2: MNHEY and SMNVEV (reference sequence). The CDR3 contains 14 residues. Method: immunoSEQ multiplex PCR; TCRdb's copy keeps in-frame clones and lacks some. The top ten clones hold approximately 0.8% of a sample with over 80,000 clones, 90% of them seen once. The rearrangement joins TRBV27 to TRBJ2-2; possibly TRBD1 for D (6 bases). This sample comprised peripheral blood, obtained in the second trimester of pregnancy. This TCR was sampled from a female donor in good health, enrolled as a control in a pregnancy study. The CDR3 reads CASSYTGFTGELFF. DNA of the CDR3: TGTGCCAGCAGTTACACAGGGTTCACCGGGGAGCTGTTTTTT.